This T cell receptor (beta chain) came from a study of monozygotic twins with cystic fibrosis. Turning to the study itself: Libraries were built from 3 to 3.5 micrograms of fragmented DNA using roughly 14 PCR cycles.

The CDR3 totals 13 residues. Germline CDR1 reads SNHLY; CDR2 reads FYNNEI. V lost 4 bases to trimming and J lost 4 bases, with 11 bases between them. Method: immunoSEQ multiplex PCR; TCRdb's copy keeps in-frame clones and lacks some. The repertoire includes tens of thousands of clones, 75% to 95% of them detected once, and 0.19% sits in the top ten. The chain recombines TRBV2 with TRBJ2-7, with D perhaps matching TRBD1 (6 bases). Sequenced material: blood. This sequence was found in a boy between 2 and 10 years old with cystic fibrosis. The CDR3 sequence: CASSGLDSYEQYF. CDR3 bases: TGTGCCAGCAGTGGGTTGGACAGTTACGAGCAGTACTTC.